These 32 T cell receptor beta chains came from one sample sequenced in a study of T cell changes during pregnancy in multiple sclerosis. Sequencing used immunoSEQ multiplex PCR; TCRdb keeps in-frame clones, though not all of them. The repertoire holds approximately 100,000 clones, with over 85% as singletons. Sequencing was performed on peripheral blood, taken in the second trimester of pregnancy. These receptors came from a female donor with multiple sclerosis, enrolled in a pregnancy study.

J is TRBJ1-1 and V is TRBV2; D uncertain. Germline CDR1 SNHLY, CDR2 FYNNEI. Trimming shortened V by 7 bases and J by 5 bases, and 14 bases separated the two germline ends. The CDR3 runs 13 residues. This CDR3 is CASTFSERTEAFF. The DNA for the CDR3 is TGTGCCAGCACCTTTTCCGAGAGAACTGAAGCTTTCTTT.

The CDR3 sequence: CASSRTQTQNTGELFF. Here the CDR3 DNA reads TGCGCCAGCAGCCGCACCCAGACTCAGAACACCGGGGAGCTGTTTTTT. V usage is TRBV5-1 and J usage is TRBJ2-2; no firm D call. The CDR3 extends over 16 amino acids. V dropped 4 bases and J dropped 1 base, with 14 bases sitting between them. Germline CDR1 reads SGHRS; CDR2 reads YFSETQ.

The V and J genes are TRBV11-3 and TRBJ2-7; weak D call: TRBD2 (5 bases). The CDR3 is made up of 16 amino acids. Germline V CDR1 and CDR2: SGHNT, YENEEA. Between the trimmed V and J ends, which lost 1 base and 3 bases, there was a span of 16 bases. The CDR3 is CASSLGETAGNYEQYF. The CDR3 DNA is TGTGCCAGCAGCTTAGGAGAAACGGCCGGGAACTACGAGCAGTACTTC.

The chain recombines TRBV2 with TRBJ1-2; TRBD1 might be the D (5 bases). The CDR3 sequence is 16 residues long. Germline V lookup: CDR1 SNHLY, CDR2 FYNNEI. Trimming left V 0 bases short and J 6 bases short, with 17 bases between. The CDR3 region is CASSEAAGGRWDGYTF. CDR3 in DNA: TGTGCCAGCAGTGAAGCGGCGGGGGGAAGGTGGGATGGCTACACCTTC.

This clone was detected a few times. V gene TRBV19 combines with J gene TRBJ1-4; TRBD1 matches 7 bases. Germline V lookup: CDR1 LNHDA, CDR2 SQIVND (reference sequence). J gave up 0 bases and V 5 bases, and 6 bases lay outside the gene matches. The CDR3 runs to 16 residues. CDR3 sequence reads: CASSSRQGPTNEKLFF. CDR3 bases: TGTGCCAGTAGTTCTCGACAGGGCCCAACTAATGAAAAACTGTTTTTT.

This chain uses TRBV15 with TRBJ2-2, with a tentative D call TRBD1 (5 bases). The germline V gene encodes CDR1 LNHNV and CDR2 YYDKDF (reference sequence). CDR3 length equals 22 residues. The germline V and J ends were trimmed by 0 bases and 4 bases, with 30 bases remaining between them. The CDR3 DNA is TGTGCCACCAGCAGAGACTATTACAATAAAGGAAGGGGCCCGACCCGCACCGGGGAGCTGTTTTTT. Residues: CATSRDYYNKGRGPTRTGELFF.

J is TRBJ2-7 and V is TRBV5-4; 12 positions agree with TRBD2. The germline CDR1 and CDR2 sequences are SGHNT and YYREEE (reference sequence). The CDR3 has 15 residues. V lost 4 bases to trimming and J lost 8 bases; unmatched junction nucleotides: 10. The DNA for the CDR3 is TGTGCCAGCAGCGTAGGCGGGACTAGCGGGCCTAAGCAGTACTTC. Amino acid sequence: CASSVGGTSGPKQYF.

Only a few counts were recorded for this clone. The V call is TRBV27, the J call TRBJ2-7; D gene unclear. V lost 0 bases, J lost 5 bases, and 11 bases lay in between. The CDR3 consists of 14 residues. Germline CDR1 and CDR2: MNHEY and SMNVEV (reference sequence). CDR3 loop: CASSLSPPRDEQYF. The CDR3 coding sequence is TGTGCCAGCAGTTTATCGCCCCCTCGAGACGAGCAGTACTTC.

The count of this clone is one. The chain couples TRBV7-3 to TRBJ1-1; 11 bases agree with TRBD1. The germline V gene encodes CDR1 SGHTA and CDR2 FQGTGA. The CDR3 covers 16 residues. After removal of 6 bases from V and 1 base from J, the junction contained 7 bases not matched to a gene. CDR3 nucleotides: TGTGCCAGCAGACCCGGGACAGGGGGAAGGAACACTGAAGCTTTCTTT. Translated: CASRPGTGGRNTEAFF. Full variable domain (outside the CDR3, taken from reference TRBV7-3 and TRBJ1-1): GAGVSQTPSNKVTEKGKYVELRCDPISGHTALYWYRQSLGQGPEFLIYFQGTGAADDSGLPNDRFFAVRPEGSVSTLKIQRTERGDSAVYLCASRPGTGGRNTEAFFGQGTRLTVV.

The chain couples TRBV30 to TRBJ2-7, with 7 positions matching TRBD1. CDR1 and CDR2 from the germline V gene are GTSNPN and SVGIG (reference sequence). The CDR3 is made up of 13 amino acids. V shed 3 bases and J 3 bases; nucleotides not matched to a gene: 5. CDR3: CAWRQGGFYEQYF. CDR3 DNA: TGTGCCTGGAGGCAAGGGGGCTTCTACGAGCAGTACTTC.

J is TRBJ1-1 and V is TRBV21-1; no check of the table's D call, TRBD1, against the DNA was made. TRBV21-1 is a pseudogene segment. The length of the CDR3 is 12 residues. CDR3 DNA: TGTGCCAGCAGGGGCAGGGGGGCCCTAGCTTTCTTT. This codes for CASRGRGALAFF.

V and J are TRBV7-2 and TRBJ2-7; TRBD2 might be the D (6 bases). The CDR3 covers 15 residues. Between the trimmed V and J ends, which lost 4 bases and 6 bases, there was a span of 19 bases. The V gene's germline CDR1 is SGHTA and CDR2 FQGNSA. This chain's CDR3 is CASSSGGTQVSEQYF. The CDR3 nucleotides are TGTGCCAGCAGCTCAGGCGGGACTCAGGTATCCGAGCAGTACTTC.

V gene TRBV5-1 combines with J gene TRBJ2-6; D is ambiguous. CDR3 length: 16 residues. The germline V gene has CDR1 SGHRS and CDR2 YFSETQ. V was trimmed by 0 bases and J by 0 bases, leaving 7 bases between them. CDR3 sequence: CASSLGQFSGANVLTF. The CDR3 nucleotides read TGCGCCAGCAGCTTGGGGCAGTTCTCTGGGGCCAACGTCCTGACTTTC. The complete variable domain, with remaining parts taken from reference TRBV5-1 and TRBJ2-6, reads KAGVTQTPRYLIKTRGQQVTLSCSPISGHRSVSWYQQTPGQGLQFLFEYFSETQRNKGNFPGRFSGRQFSNSRSEMNVSTLELGDSALYLCASSLGQFSGANVLTFGAGSRLTVL.

This rearrangement joins TRBV7-3 to TRBJ2-1, with 8 bases lining up with TRBD2. V trimming: 1 base; J trimming: 5 bases; junction bases outside the gene matches: 4. Germline lookup yields CDR1 SGHTA and CDR2 FQGTGA. This CDR3 spans 15 amino acids. CDR3 protein: CASSLRGLVNNEQFF. The CDR3 region has the DNA TGTGCCAGCAGCTTAAGGGGACTAGTTAACAATGAGCAGTTCTTC.

The chain links TRBV14 to TRBJ2-2, with TRBD1 as a possible D gene (6 bases). The ends were cut back, 4 bases at V and 1 base at J, with 10 bases in the middle. Germline loops: CDR1 SGHDN, CDR2 FVKESK. This CDR3 comprises 15 residues. The CDR3 DNA follows: TGTGCCAGCAGCCTTCTCAGGGGGAACACCGGGGAGCTGTTTTTT. It yields the protein CASSLLRGNTGELFF. The variable domain in full, with the rest retrieved from reference TRBV14 and TRBJ2-2, is EAGVTQFPSHSVIEKGQTVTLRCDPISGHDNLYWYRRVMGKEIKFLLHFVKESKQDESGMPNNRFLAERTGGTYSTLKVQPAELEDSGVYFCASSLLRGNTGELFFGEGSRLTVL.

J is TRBJ2-1 and V is TRBV5-1; D might be TRBD1 (5 bases). The length of the CDR3 is 15 residues. Germline CDR1 and CDR2: SGHRS and YFSETQ. V gave up 1 base and J gave up 6 bases, with 14 bases separating them. CDR3 sequence reads: CASSLTAGLGNEQFF. For the CDR3, the DNA is TGCGCCAGCAGCTTGACGGCAGGGCTGGGCAATGAGCAGTTCTTC.

This clone was recorded only once. The chain recombines TRBV9 with TRBJ1-5, with a tentative D call TRBD1 (6 bases). Looked up from germline, CDR1 is SGDLS and CDR2 is YYNGEE. The V end lost 3 bases, the J end lost 0 bases, and 10 bases lay between the germline ends. The CDR3 consists of 15 residues. The chain's CDR3 is CASSATGNSNQPQHF. The CDR3 DNA reads as TGTGCCAGCAGCGCCACAGGGAATAGCAATCAGCCCCAGCATTTT. Full variable domain (outside the CDR3, taken from reference TRBV9 and TRBJ1-5): DSGVTQTPKHLITATGQRVTLRCSPRSGDLSVYWYQQSLDQGLQFLIQYYNGEERAKGNILERFSAQQFPDLHSELNLSSLELGDSALYFCASSATGNSNQPQHFGDGTRLSIL.

The chain couples TRBV5-1 to TRBJ2-7; 9 bases map to TRBD1. CDR1 SGHRS and CDR2 YFSETQ come from the germline V gene. This CDR3 spans 15 amino acids. V lost 3 bases to trimming and J lost 0 bases; unmatched junction nucleotides: 4. Here the CDR3 DNA reads TGCGCCAGCAGCTCCTACAGGGGGCTCTCCTACGAGCAGTACTTC. Translating it yields CASSSYRGLSYEQYF.

The rearrangement joins TRBV2 to TRBJ2-5, with 12 bases lining up with TRBD2. Per the germline V gene, CDR1 is SNHLY and CDR2 is FYNNEI. This CDR3 is 16 amino acids long. Losses at the gene ends were 5 bases for V and 0 bases for J; bases not matched to a gene: 4. The CDR3 sequence is CASSTSGRPNQETQYF. The CDR3 coding sequence is TGTGCCAGCAGTACTAGCGGGAGGCCTAACCAAGAGACCCAGTACTTC.

The chain links TRBV6-5 to TRBJ2-7, with D possibly being TRBD2 (6 bases). The germline V gene has CDR1 MNHEY and CDR2 SVGAGI. Trimming left V 0 bases short and J 0 bases short, with 6 bases between. This CDR3 has 14 amino acids. The CDR3 region is CASSYSGSSYEQYF. The DNA of the CDR3 is TGTGCCAGCAGTTACTCCGGGAGCTCCTACGAGCAGTACTTC.

J is TRBJ1-1 and V is TRBV18; 8 bases map to TRBD1. Per germline, CDR1 KGHSH and CDR2 LQKENI. The CDR3 is 14 residues long. With 3 bases clipped from V and 1 base from J, the junction kept 1 base outside the gene matches. The CDR3 nucleotides read TGTGCCAGCTCACCCGGACAGGGGAACACTGAAGCTTTCTTT. It is translated as CASSPGQGNTEAFF.

The J gene is TRBJ2-1, the V gene TRBV2; 13 nucleotides line up with TRBD2. This CDR3 is built from 15 residues. The germline V gene encodes CDR1 SNHLY and CDR2 FYNNEI. Unmatched junction bases numbered 6, after V lost 3 bases and J lost 10 bases. The chain's CDR3 is CASSDTSGRAWEQFF. The CDR3 bases are TGTGCCAGCAGTGATACTAGCGGGAGGGCCTGGGAGCAGTTCTTC.

The V call is TRBV7-9, the J call TRBJ1-5; no clear D gene. The CDR3 loop spans 12 amino acids. Germline values: CDR1 SEHNR, CDR2 FQNEAQ (reference sequence). V was cut by 3 bases and J by 11 bases, with 11 bases left in between. As DNA, the CDR3 is TGTGCCAGCAGCTTCGACACCGGGACCCAGCATTTT. Translated: CASSFDTGTQHF.

The chain has TRBV6-1 and TRBJ2-1; 7 bases are a match to TRBD2. CDR1 is MNHNS, CDR2 SASEGT, per germline. V lost 5 bases and J lost 5; bases outside the gene matches: 6. The CDR3 covers 14 residues. In DNA, the CDR3 is TGTGCCAGCAGTCGAGGGGCGGGGGACAATGAGCAGTTCTTC. This gives the protein CASSRGAGDNEQFF.

The sample holds one count of this clone. The J gene is TRBJ2-7, the V gene TRBV29-1; 7 nucleotides align to TRBD1. The germline V gene encodes CDR1 SQVTM and CDR2 ANQGSEA. The CDR3 covers 12 residues. V lost 4 bases to trimming and J lost 13 bases; unmatched junction nucleotides: 13. The CDR3 spells CSVVLGQAPQYF. DNA of the CDR3: TGCAGCGTTGTTCTCGGACAGGCCCCCCAATACTTC.

The chain has TRBV4-1 and TRBJ2-7, with D possibly matching TRBD1 (5 bases). Germline CDR1 is MGHRA and CDR2 is YSYEKL. The CDR3 has 14 residues. V lost 4 bases, J lost 0 bases, and 10 bases lay in between. In nucleotides, the CDR3 is TGCGCCAGCAGCCTAGGACACCTCTCCTACGAGCAGTACTTC. Protein sequence: CASSLGHLSYEQYF.

The V call is TRBV5-6, the J call TRBJ1-1; 8 bases map to TRBD1. J gave up 7 bases and V 0 bases, and 8 bases lay outside the gene matches. Germline V gene sequence: CDR1 SGHDT, CDR2 YYEEEE. The CDR3 length is 15 residues. CDR3 amino acids: CASSLGGRGLGEAFF. The CDR3 bases are TGTGCCAGCAGCTTGGGTGGCAGGGGGCTGGGTGAAGCTTTCTTT.

J is TRBJ2-2 and V is TRBV7-3; TRBD1 is a possible D gene (6 bases). Germline loops: CDR1 SGHTA, CDR2 FQGTGA. Trimming cost V 1 base and J 4 bases, with 13 bases left between them. This CDR3 comprises 16 residues. The CDR3 sequence: CASSLSSRGGTGELFF. DNA of the CDR3: TGTGCCAGCAGCTTAAGCAGCAGGGGTGGCACCGGGGAGCTGTTTTTT.

V is TRBV5-1 and J is TRBJ1-4, with TRBD1 matching 10 bases. From germline, CDR1 is SGHRS and CDR2 YFSETQ. The CDR3 runs 15 residues. Losses at the gene ends were 2 bases for V and 7 bases for J; bases not matched to a gene: 5. CDR3 loop: CASSFQTGGSEKLFF. CDR3 nucleotides: TGCGCCAGCAGCTTTCAGACAGGGGGCAGTGAAAAACTGTTTTTT.

The chain is built from TRBV6-4 and TRBJ2-5; TRBD1 is a possible D gene (5 bases). This CDR3 has 13 residues. Germline V lookup: CDR1 MRHNA, CDR2 SNTAGT. V lost 3 bases, J lost 4 bases, and 9 bases lay in between. CDR3 residues: CASSENRGETQYF. CDR3 DNA sequence: TGTGCCAGCAGTGAAAATAGGGGAGAGACCCAGTACTTC.

The chain links TRBV10-3 to TRBJ1-1; a possible D gene is TRBD1 (5 bases). V lost 10 bases and J 3 bases, leaving 12 bases between the germline ends. Germline V gene data show CDR1 as ENHRY and CDR2 as SYGVKD. The CDR3 is 12 amino acids. CDR3 sequence reads: CATMRGDTEAFF. CDR3 nucleotide sequence: TGTGCCACCATGCGGGGGGACACTGAAGCTTTCTTT.

This rearrangement joins TRBV6-4 to TRBJ2-3, with 10 bases identical to TRBD1. The CDR3 spans 14 residues. Losses at the gene ends were 6 bases for V and 3 bases for J; bases not matched to a gene: 3. From germline, CDR1 is MRHNA and CDR2 SNTAGT. The DNA for the CDR3 is TGTGCCAGCAGAGGACAGGGGGTGACAGATACGCAGTATTTT. The encoded protein is CASRGQGVTDTQYF.